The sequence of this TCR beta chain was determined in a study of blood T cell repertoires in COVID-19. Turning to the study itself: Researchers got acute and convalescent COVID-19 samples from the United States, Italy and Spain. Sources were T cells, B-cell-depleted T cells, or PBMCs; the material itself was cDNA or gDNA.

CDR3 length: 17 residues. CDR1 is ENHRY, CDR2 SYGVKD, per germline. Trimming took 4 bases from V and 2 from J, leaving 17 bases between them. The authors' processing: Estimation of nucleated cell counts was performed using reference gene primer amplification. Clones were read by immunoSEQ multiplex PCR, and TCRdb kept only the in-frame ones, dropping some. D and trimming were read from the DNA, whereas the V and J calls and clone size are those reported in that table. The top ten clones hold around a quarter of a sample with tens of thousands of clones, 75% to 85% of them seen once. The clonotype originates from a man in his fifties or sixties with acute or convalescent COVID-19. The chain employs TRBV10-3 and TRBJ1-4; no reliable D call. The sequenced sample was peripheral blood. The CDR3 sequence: CAISGLYQTHTNEKLFF. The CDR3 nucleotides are TGTGCCATCAGTGGCCTTTACCAGACACACACTAATGAAAAACTGTTTTTT.